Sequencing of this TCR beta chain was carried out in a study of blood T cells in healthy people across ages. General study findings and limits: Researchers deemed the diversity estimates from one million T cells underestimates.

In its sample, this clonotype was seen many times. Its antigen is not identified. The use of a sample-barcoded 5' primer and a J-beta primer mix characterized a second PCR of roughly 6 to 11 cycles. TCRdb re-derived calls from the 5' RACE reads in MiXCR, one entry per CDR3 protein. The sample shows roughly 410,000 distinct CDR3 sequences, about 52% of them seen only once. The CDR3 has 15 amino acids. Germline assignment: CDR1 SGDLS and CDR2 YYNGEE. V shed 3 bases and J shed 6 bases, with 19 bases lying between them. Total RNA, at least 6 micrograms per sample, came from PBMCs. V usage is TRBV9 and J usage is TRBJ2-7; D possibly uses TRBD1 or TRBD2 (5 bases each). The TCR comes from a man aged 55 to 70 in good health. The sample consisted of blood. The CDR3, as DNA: TGTGCCAGCAGCGAGGGGACGCTGGGGAACTCCGAGCAGTACTTC. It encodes CASSEGTLGNSEQYF.